Detailed here is one T cell receptor beta chain. TCRdb independently ran MiXCR on the 5' RACE reads; one entry per CDR3 protein. The sample lists approximately 330,000 distinct CDR3 sequences, about 12% occurring once. V lost 6 bases to trimming and J lost 4 bases; unmatched junction nucleotides: 7. The germline CDR1 and CDR2 sequences are SQVTM and ANQGSEA. CDR3 length equals 13 residues. The entry originates in a study of T cells after yellow fever vaccination. This sequence joins TRBV29-1 and TRBJ1-2; 8 bases are a match to TRBD1. This sample comprised CD4+ T cells sorted from PBMCs, obtained 15 days after the yellow fever booster vaccination. The receptor was derived from a man in his late teens or twenties who received the YFV17D yellow fever vaccine. As DNA, the CDR3 is TGCAGCGTAGACGGACAGGGAACCTATGGCTACACCTTC. Translated: CSVDGQGTYGYTF.